This TCR beta chain was recorded in a study of a mutant IDH1 vaccine in newly diagnosed glioma. The wider study: Radiotherapy alone preceded vaccination by 4-6 weeks; alternatively, vaccination started with temozolomide cycles. Treated individuals were 62.5% male and approximately 38% female, averaging about 41 years of age.

V was shortened by 6 bases and J by 0 bases, with 12 bases between the two germline ends. The CDR3 length is 15 residues. Germline assignment: CDR1 MNHEY and CDR2 SVGAGI. Turning to this clone: Antigen: not known.

Overall study findings and caveats: Apparently, pseudoprogression bore no relation to changes among the top peripheral T cell clonotypes.

TCRdb's copy holds only in-frame clones and misses some; the assay was immunoSEQ multiplex PCR. The sample yields approximately 50,000 clones, roughly 90% seen once. Time point specified: week 35, safety follow-up. Every vaccine dose comprised 300 ug of mutant IDH1 20-mer peptide plus topical imiquimod. There were eight vaccinations for patients, given in weeks 1, 3, 5, 7, 11, 15, 19 and 23. This TCR came from a man aged 35 to 55 with glioma. Sequences were derived from PBMCs, sampled from a glioma patient whose treatment included an IDH1 peptide vaccine. The chain joins TRBV6-5 to TRBJ1-5; D unclear. This CDR3 reads CASRISQNSNQPQHF. The CDR3 nucleotides are TGTGCCAGCAGGATTTCCCAGAATAGCAATCAGCCCCAGCATTTT.